This T cell receptor beta chain originates from a study of OX40 agonist ivuxolimab in advanced cancers. Study context: The drug used for patients, ivuxolimab, was an agonistic anti-OX40 (CD134) antibody. Broader study findings: Mean expanded clone counts were higher in CD8+ than CD4+ T cells. Among the lowest levels of clonal expansion were found in partial responders at 0.1-3.0 mg/kg.

Cycle 7 day 1, cycle 4 day 1, and baseline were the timepoints at which blood was sampled. Using immunoSEQ multiplex PCR, the repertoire was profiled, and TCRdb retains in-frame clones only, with some absent. Found here are tens of thousands of clones, around 90% of them singletons; the top ten hold around 3.8%. The germline V and J ends were trimmed by 0 bases and 0 bases, with 7 bases remaining between them. CDR3 length: 15 residues. Germline V gives CDR1 SGHNT, CDR2 YYREEE (reference sequence). On this clone: Its cognate antigen is unknown.

This chain connects TRBV5-4 to TRBJ2-1; D remains ambiguous. This specimen consisted of CD4+ or CD8+ T cells sorted from blood, obtained in a trial of the OX40 agonist ivuxolimab. The TCR originated in an adult with an advanced solid tumor such as melanoma, head and neck, liver or kidney cancer. The CDR3 region has the DNA TGTGCCAGCAGCTTGGGGGAAAGCTCCTACAATGAGCAGTTCTTC. It yields the protein CASSLGESSYNEQFF.